Given below is one T cell receptor (beta chain) in context. The data were taken from a study of T cells in Graves' hyperthyroidism and ophthalmopathy. Amplified TCR beta CDR3 regions derived from RNA transcripts. HTBI primers were the set used in a first-round RT-PCR of the TCR CDR3. One entry per CDR3 protein results from TCRdb running MiXCR on the multiplex PCR reads. The table has hundreds of thousands of distinct CDR3 sequences, about half seen once; the top ten hold roughly 8.2%. Over 18 months, lack of ophthalmopathy progression marked Graves' hyperthyroidism as stable. This CDR3 comprises 15 residues. Looked up from germline, CDR1 is ENHRY and CDR2 is SYGVKD. The V end lost 10 bases, the J end lost 0 bases, and 13 bases lay between the germline ends.

V gene TRBV10-3 combines with J gene TRBJ2-6, with D unclear. Source material: peripheral blood or thyroid tissue (not recorded which). The sequence came from a woman aged 18-29 years with Graves' hyperthyroidism. The DNA of the CDR3 is TGTGCCAGCAGCCAAGATCTCTCTGGGGCCAACGTCCTGACTTTC. Protein sequence: CASSQDLSGANVLTF.